A selection of T cell receptor beta chains follows, all from one sample in a study of cytomegalovirus exposure and HLA in healthy donors. Profiled with immunoSEQ multiplex PCR; TCRdb holds only in-frame clones, not every one. The data show 140,000 to 150,000 clones, about 95% seen once. The sequencing sample was made of PBMCs. Receptors were obtained from a man younger than 35 in good health and CMV-seropositive. CDR3s include the opening cysteine and the closing phenylalanine or tryptophan. The order of the fields is V gene, J gene, CDR3 protein.

V gene: TRBV5-1; J gene: TRBJ2-3; CDR3 protein: CASSLGGSKSDTQYF
V gene: TRBV7-6; J gene: TRBJ2-7; CDR3 protein: CASSSKKTAHEQYF
V gene: TRBV10-3; J gene: TRBJ2-3; CDR3 protein: CASRASGSSDTQYF
V gene: TRBV5-1; J gene: TRBJ2-1; CDR3 protein: CASSLTSGIYNEQFF
V gene: TRBV19; J gene: TRBJ2-1; CDR3 protein: CATQPQGDPYNEQFF
V gene: TRBV5-8; J gene: TRBJ1-6; CDR3 protein: CASSLDSRGSPLHF
V gene: TRBV5-5; J gene: TRBJ2-7; CDR3 protein: CASSKGLAGAGSYEQYF
V gene: TRBV7-9; J gene: TRBJ2-7; CDR3 protein: CASTLGTSPYEQYF
V gene: TRBV7-9; J gene: TRBJ2-7; CDR3 protein: CASSRRQNNAAYEQYF
V gene: TRBV2; J gene: TRBJ2-3; CDR3 protein: CASSKTGSRATDTQYF